The 13 T cell receptor beta chains presented below share a single source sample, sequenced in a study of T-cell memory formation after mild COVID-19. In TCRdb, the 5' RACE reads were re-called with MiXCR into one record per CDR3 protein. The table shows about 140,000 distinct CDR3 sequences, with about 25% occurring only once. Sequencing input: PBMCs or a T cell subset sorted from them (not recorded which). The receptors derive from an adult woman who had mild COVID-19 (a few samples of this study predate the infection). Cell type and time point are not known.

CDR3 in amino acids: CASSPEQGGNYGYTF. CDR3 DNA: TGTGCCAGCAGCCCGGAACAGGGAGGGAACTATGGCTACACCTTC. This rearrangement joins TRBV4-2 to TRBJ1-2; the D gene is possibly TRBD1 (6 bases). Germline CDR1 and CDR2: LGHNA and YNFKEQ. Trimming cost V 4 bases and J 2 bases, with 14 bases left between them. This CDR3 spans 15 amino acids.

This chain links TRBV5-4 with TRBJ2-2; D gene ambiguous. Between the trimmed V and J ends, which lost 0 bases and 6 bases, there was a span of 9 bases. Germline V gene lookup returns CDR1 SGHNT and CDR2 YYREEE (reference sequence). CDR3 length: 14 amino acids. The CDR3 DNA follows: TGTGCCAGCAGCTTGGCTAGGGATCCCGGGGAGCTGTTTTTT. Protein sequence: CASSLARDPGELFF.

This clonotype was seen more than once but under ten times. The V gene is TRBV7-9, the J gene TRBJ2-2; maybe TRBD1 (6 bases). The V gene's germline CDR1 is SEHNR and CDR2 FQNEAQ (reference sequence). Deletions cut 2 bases from V and 4 bases from J, with 14 bases between. The CDR3 loop spans 16 amino acids. CDR3 amino acids: CASSLPQGILTGELFF. The CDR3 DNA follows: TGTGCCAGCAGCTTACCTCAGGGGATCCTCACCGGGGAGCTGTTTTTT.

The rearrangement links TRBV14 to TRBJ2-1, with D maybe TRBD1 (6 bases). The CDR3 runs to 15 residues. In germline, CDR1 is SGHDN, CDR2 FVKESK. Trimming cost V 2 bases and J 2 bases, with 10 bases left between them. The CDR3 bases are TGTGCCAGCAGCCAATTACAGGGTACCTACAATGAGCAGTTCTTC. This sequence encodes CASSQLQGTYNEQFF.

This clonotype was detected only a few times. The V call is TRBV5-1, the J call TRBJ1-1; 8 nucleotides match TRBD1. The CDR3 contains 15 residues. From germline, CDR1 is SGHRS and CDR2 YFSETQ. V lost 0 bases, J lost 6 bases, and 7 bases stayed unmatched. The chain's CDR3 is CASSLGTGMGSEAFF. The CDR3 DNA follows: TGCGCCAGCAGCTTGGGGACAGGGATGGGATCTGAAGCTTTCTTT.

This clonotype was detected only a few times. The V call is TRBV12-5, the J call TRBJ2-7; 7 bases agree with TRBD2. With V trimmed by 6 bases and J by 6 bases, 20 bases remained unmatched. The length of the CDR3 is 17 residues. Germline V CDR1 and CDR2: LGHNT, FRNRAP. The CDR3 here is CASGLALVTSSTPEQYF. The CDR3 nucleotides read TGTGCTAGTGGACTAGCGCTCGTTACGAGCAGTACCCCCGAGCAGTACTTC.

CDR3 sequence: CSARDSHEQFF. For the CDR3, the DNA is TGCAGTGCTAGAGATTCTCATGAGCAGTTCTTC. J is TRBJ2-1 and V is TRBV20-1; D gene ambiguous. The germline V gene encodes CDR1 DFQATT and CDR2 SNEGSKA (reference sequence). V lost 0 bases to trimming and J lost 8 bases, with 5 bases between them. This CDR3 contains 11 residues.

This clonotype was counted a few times. V usage is TRBV24-1 and J usage is TRBJ2-5, with 11 bases lining up with TRBD1. The germline gives CDR1 KGHDR, CDR2 SFDVKD. CDR3 size: 14 residues. The junction had 0 bases not matched to a gene; V was cut back by 2 bases and J by 5 bases. The CDR3 protein is CATSDWDRGETQYF. In DNA, the CDR3 is TGTGCCACCAGTGATTGGGACAGGGGGGAGACCCAGTACTTC.

This clonotype was counted a few times. The CDR3 loop is CASSQDLAGLSTDTQYF. CDR3 coding DNA: TGTGCCAGCAGCCAAGATCTAGCGGGGCTTAGCACAGATACGCAGTATTTT. V gene TRBV3-1 combines with J gene TRBJ2-3; 9 bases match TRBD2. In germline, CDR1 is LGHDT, CDR2 YNNKEL (reference sequence). J gave up 0 bases and V 0 bases, and 4 bases lay outside the gene matches. The CDR3 consists of 17 residues.

The V and J genes are TRBV15 and TRBJ2-7, with TRBD1 matching over 7 bases. V dropped 3 bases and J dropped 1; count of bases not matched to a gene: 6. Germline V gene data show CDR1 as LNHNV and CDR2 as YYDKDF (reference sequence). The CDR3 consists of 15 residues. The CDR3: CATSREQGSSYEQYF. The CDR3 bases are TGTGCCACCAGCAGGGAACAGGGGAGTTCCTACGAGCAGTACTTC.

This clonotype has only a few counts. The rearrangement joins TRBV7-8 to TRBJ2-1; no definite D call. Per germline, CDR1 SGHVS and CDR2 FQNEAQ. Trimming took 2 bases from V and 4 from J, leaving 12 bases between them. The CDR3 has 15 residues. The CDR3 nucleotides read TGTGCCAGCAGCTTACTGGAGCCTAATTACAATGAGCAGTTCTTC. Translating it yields CASSLLEPNYNEQFF.

The chain joins TRBV27 to TRBJ1-2, with D perhaps TRBD1 (5 bases). The V gene lost 6 bases and the J gene lost 1 base, with 6 bases spanning the gap. The CDR3 totals 12 residues. Germline values: CDR1 MNHEY, CDR2 SMNVEV (reference sequence). CDR3 in amino acids: CASRGDNYGYTF. In DNA, the CDR3 is TGTGCCAGCAGGGGGGATAACTATGGCTACACCTTC.

The V call is TRBV10-3, the J call TRBJ2-7, with 15 bases that match TRBD2. This CDR3 is built from 17 residues. V was pared by 2 bases and J by 3 bases, with 5 bases of the junction left unmatched. Germline CDR1 and CDR2: ENHRY and SYGVKD. DNA of the CDR3: TGTGCCATCAGTGAGGGACTAGCGGGAGGGCCCGACTACGAGCAGTACTTC. Translated, it gives CAISEGLAGGPDYEQYF.